This record covers a single T cell receptor (beta chain). The data belong to a study of blood T cell repertoires in COVID-19. The repertoire was sequenced with immunoSEQ multiplex PCR; TCRdb's copy has only in-frame clones and lacks some. Of fewer than 150,000 clones detected, around 85% appear once; the ten largest clones hold roughly 1.6%. Trimming took 2 bases from V and 6 from J; bases not matched to a gene: 16. Per germline, CDR1 LGHNA and CDR2 YNFKEQ. CDR3 length equals 19 residues. The sequenced sample was peripheral blood. The sequence derives from a man in his forties or fifties with acute or convalescent COVID-19. The V call is TRBV4-2, the J call TRBJ1-6, with 7 bases fitting TRBD1. As DNA, the CDR3 is TGTGCCAGCAGCCAAATTACAGGGACAGAGAAAGGCTTTAATTCACCCCTCCACTTT. This codes for CASSQITGTEKGFNSPLHF.